The clone carrying this T cell receptor (beta chain) was found many times. The germline gene is not matched at one end of the junction; a read error may be the cause. Library preparation (for TCRbeta) was performed with unique molecular identifiers. Each CDR3 protein is one row after TCRdb ran MiXCR on the PCR reads. The sample yields approximately 100,000 distinct CDR3 sequences, 12% seen once. The data derive from a study of T-cell reconstitution after alpha-beta-depleted transplantation in children. Sequenced material: PBMCs from the stem cell graft donor, taken from the stem cell graft. The sequence was collected from a human donor who donated a stem cell graft to a child with inherited bone marrow failure.

This CDR3 reads CAISLLQGTYEQYF. The DNA of the CDR3 is TGCGCCATCAGCTTGCTCCAGGGAACCTACGAGCAGTACTTC. This chain connects TRBV5-1 to TRBJ2-7; a weak D match, TRBD1 (5 bases). CDR3 length equals 14 residues. Germline CDR1 SGHRS, CDR2 YFSETQ.